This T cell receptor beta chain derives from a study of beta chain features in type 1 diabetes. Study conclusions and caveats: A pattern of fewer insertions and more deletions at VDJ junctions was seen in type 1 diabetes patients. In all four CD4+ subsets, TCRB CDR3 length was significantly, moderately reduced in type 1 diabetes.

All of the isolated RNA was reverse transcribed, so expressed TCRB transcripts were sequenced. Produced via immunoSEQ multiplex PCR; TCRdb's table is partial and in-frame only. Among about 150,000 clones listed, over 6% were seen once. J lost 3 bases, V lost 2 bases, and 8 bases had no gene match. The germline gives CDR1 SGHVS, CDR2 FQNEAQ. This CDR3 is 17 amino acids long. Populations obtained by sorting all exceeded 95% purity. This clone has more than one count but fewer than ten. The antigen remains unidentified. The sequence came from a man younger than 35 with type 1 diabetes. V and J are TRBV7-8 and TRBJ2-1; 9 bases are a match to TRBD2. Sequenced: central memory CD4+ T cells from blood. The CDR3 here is CASSLIGGRAVYNEQFF. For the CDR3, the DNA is TGTGCCAGCAGCTTAATCGGCGGGAGGGCCGTCTACAATGAGCAGTTCTTC.